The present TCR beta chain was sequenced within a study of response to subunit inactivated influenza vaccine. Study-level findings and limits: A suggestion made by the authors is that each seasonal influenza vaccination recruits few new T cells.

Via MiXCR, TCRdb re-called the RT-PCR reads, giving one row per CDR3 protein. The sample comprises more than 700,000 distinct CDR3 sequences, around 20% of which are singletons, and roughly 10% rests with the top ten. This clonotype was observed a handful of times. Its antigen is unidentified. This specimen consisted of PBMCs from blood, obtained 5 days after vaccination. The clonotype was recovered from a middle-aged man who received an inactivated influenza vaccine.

CDR3 sequence reads: CASSQERLPGNNEQFF. The CDR3 coding sequence is TGTGCCAGCAGCCAAGAAAGACTACCGGGCAACAATGAGCAGTTCTTC. The chain has TRBV4-2 and TRBJ2-1, with D perhaps matching TRBD2 (5 bases). V was cut by 0 bases and J by 5 bases, with 14 bases left in between. The CDR3 sequence is 16 residues long. Germline-derived CDR1 and CDR2 are LGHNA and YNFKEQ.